Following are 8 T cell receptor beta chains from one sample sequenced in a study of technical replicates of blood from a few donors. This table comes from immunoSEQ multiplex PCR, and its TCRdb copy is limited to in-frame clones, with some not included. The sample shows 45,000 to 55,000 clones, 94% of them seen only once. The specimen sequenced was T cells isolated from PBMCs. The receptors shown here come from a human donor in good health.

This chain connects TRBV11-3 to TRBJ1-6; the D gene is possibly TRBD1 (6 bases). CDR1 is SGHNT and CDR2 is YENEEA in the germline V gene. CDR3 length equals 14 residues. V gave up 5 bases and J gave up 7 bases, with 12 bases separating them. The CDR3 DNA sequence: TGTGCCAGCAGCACCGACAGGAAAAATTCACCCCTCCACTTT. Translated, it gives CASSTDRKNSPLHF.

V and J are TRBV5-4 and TRBJ1-2, with TRBD1 matching 8 bases. This CDR3 has 14 amino acids. V lost 4 bases and J lost 4; bases outside the gene matches: 6. Germline V lookup: CDR1 SGHNT, CDR2 YYREEE (reference sequence). The CDR3 sequence: CASSRTDRGYGYTF. The CDR3 DNA follows: TGTGCCAGCAGCCGCACAGACAGGGGCTATGGCTACACCTTC.

For the CDR3, the DNA is TGTGCCAGCTCACAGGGGAATGGTAACACTGAAGCTTTCTTT. Protein product: CASSQGNGNTEAFF. The chain has TRBV18 and TRBJ1-1, with D possibly matching TRBD1 (5 bases). The CDR3 totals 14 residues. Deletions cut 4 bases from V and 2 bases from J, with 11 bases between. Germline CDR1 and CDR2: KGHSH and LQKENI. Based on the CDR3 plus reference TRBV18 and TRBJ1-1, the full variable domain is NAGVMQNPRHLVRRRGQEARLRCSPMKGHSHVYWYRQLPEEGLKFMVYLQKENIIDESGMPKERFSAEFPKEGPSILRIQQVVRGDSAAYFCASSQGNGNTEAFFGQGTRLTVV.

This clone is a singleton in its sample. The chain is built from TRBV7-8 and TRBJ2-5; 9 nucleotides align to TRBD1. V lost 5 bases, J lost 5 bases, and 18 bases stayed unmatched. Germline assignment: CDR1 SGHVS and CDR2 FQNEAQ. The CDR3 totals 18 residues. This CDR3 reads CASSPNRSPGTGTETQYF. CDR3 bases: TGTGCCAGCAGCCCCAATCGCAGTCCCGGGACAGGGACCGAGACCCAGTACTTC.

V and J are TRBV5-1 and TRBJ2-3, with D perhaps matching TRBD1 (6 bases). The CDR3 contains 15 residues. Germline V gene data show CDR1 as SGHRS and CDR2 as YFSETQ. V lost 4 bases and J 0 bases, leaving 12 bases between the germline ends. CDR3 DNA: TGCGCCAGCAGCCATGGGACACCCAGCACAGATACGCAGTATTTT. This translates into CASSHGTPSTDTQYF. Together with reference TRBV5-1 and TRBJ2-3, the CDR3 gives the full variable domain: KAGVTQTPRYLIKTRGQQVTLSCSPISGHRSVSWYQQTPGQGLQFLFEYFSETQRNKGNFPGRFSGRQFSNSRSEMNVSTLELGDSALYLCASSHGTPSTDTQYFGPGTRLTVL.

CDR3 DNA: TGTGCCAGCAGCTTGGGACTATCGCGGGGGATACATGAGCAGTTCTTC. Its protein is CASSLGLSRGIHEQFF. This chain links TRBV5-4 with TRBJ2-1, with 7 positions matching TRBD2. Germline lookup yields CDR1 SGHNT and CDR2 YYREEE (reference sequence). The J segment lost 8 bases and the V segment lost 0 bases, leaving 11 bases of the junction unmatched. There are 16 residues in the CDR3.

V and J are TRBV29-1 and TRBJ1-2, with D unresolved. The CDR3 runs to 11 residues. The germline V gene encodes CDR1 SQVTM and CDR2 ANQGSEA. Trimming removed 5 bases from V and 0 bases from J, with 4 bases in between. CDR3 residues: CSVSSNYGYTF. The CDR3 nucleotides read TGCAGCGTTTCGTCTAACTATGGCTACACCTTC.

The rearrangement uses TRBV10-2 and TRBJ2-5; tentatively, D is TRBD2 (6 bases). Germline-derived CDR1 and CDR2 are WSHSY and SAAADI. The CDR3 contains 15 residues. Trimming removed 3 bases at V and 5 bases at J, with 16 bases between. The DNA of the CDR3 is TGCGCCAGCAGTGACTACGGGAGAAGCTGGGAGACCCAGTACTTC. It codes for CASSDYGRSWETQYF.